This T cell receptor beta chain emerged from a study of Ad26.COV2.S vaccination and SARS-CoV-2 variants. Sequenced by immunoSEQ multiplex PCR; TCRdb stores in-frame clones only, minus some. The profile shows 300,000 to 350,000 clones, 75% to 90% of them singletons. The treatment denotes: some 20 received Ad26.COV2.S at low or high dose, single or two shots; 5 received placebo; per-sample allocation not given. Specimen acquisition occurred on day 63 following the initial vaccine or placebo injection. There are 15 residues in the CDR3. In germline, CDR1 is MDHEN, CDR2 SYDVKM. After removal of 6 bases from V and 5 bases from J, the junction contained 7 bases not matched to a gene.

This TCR was sampled from a person aged 18-60 years who received the Ad26.COV2.S COVID-19 vaccine or a placebo. The rearrangement links TRBV28 to TRBJ1-6; 7 bases align to TRBD1. This specimen consisted of peripheral blood, obtained in a trial of Ad26.COV2.S vaccine versus placebo. CDR3 in amino acids: CASRFGTVDNSPLHF. CDR3 DNA sequence: TGTGCCAGCAGATTTGGGACAGTAGATAATTCACCCCTCCACTTT.